This is a list of T cell receptor beta chains from one sample in a study of CD8+CD57+ T cells in acquired aplastic anemia. TCRdb re-analysed the reads in MiXCR, keeping a single row per CDR3 protein. The sample holds about 98,000 distinct CDR3 sequences; 55% to 70% are singletons and the top ten take 60% to 80%. The sample consisted of sorted CD4+, CD8+, or CD8+CD57+ T cells (not recorded which) from PBMCs. These receptors came from a human donor with aplastic anemia. Each CDR3 is given with its conserved first and last residue. Each record gives: D gene, V gene, J gene, clone size, CDR3 protein, CDR3 DNA. The D gene is left open where the match is weak. Expanded clones are given a class, and other clones once, few, many or no size at all.

D: NA; V: TRBV20-1; J: TRBJ2-3; size: NA; CDR3: CSAFPGGGDTQYF; DNA: TGCAGTGCTTTTCCCGGTGGGGGAGATACGCAGTATTTT
D: NA; V: TRBV27; J: TRBJ2-2; size: many; CDR3: CASSQRGASGELFF; DNA: TGTGCCAGCAGTCAACGTGGGGCGAGCGGGGAGCTGTTTTTT
D: NA; V: TRBV11-1; J: TRBJ2-3; size: once; CDR3: CASSQRASSSLAQYF; DNA: TGTGCCAGCAGCCAGAGAGCTTCTAGCTCATTAGCGCAGTATTTT
D: NA; V: TRBV28; J: TRBJ2-7; size: NA; CDR3: CASRTRQAPSYEQYF; DNA: TGTGCCAGCAGAACTAGACAGGCACCCTCCTACGAGCAGTACTTC
D: TRBD1; V: TRBV19; J: TRBJ1-2; size: NA; CDR3: CASNDRDRVHGYTF; DNA: TGTGCCAGTAACGACCGGGACAGGGTGCATGGCTACACCTTC
D: TRBD2; V: TRBV7-8; J: TRBJ2-5; size: few; CDR3: CASSSRLAGVPQETQYF; DNA: TGTGCCAGCAGCTCCCGACTAGCGGGGGTCCCTCAAGAGACCCAGTACTTC
D: NA; V: TRBV20-1; J: TRBJ2-7; size: NA; CDR3: CSAPTGPAYEQYF; DNA: TGCAGTGCCCCGACTGGTCCAGCCTACGAGCAGTACTTC
D: NA; V: TRBV5-1; J: TRBJ2-5; size: NA; CDR3: CASSGFQETQYF; DNA: TGCGCCAGCAGCGGGTTCCAAGAGACCCAGTACTTC
D: NA; V: TRBV11-1; J: TRBJ2-1; size: NA; CDR3: CASRVSGSYNEQFF; DNA: TGTGCCAGCAGGGTCAGCGGGTCCTACAATGAGCAGTTCTTC
D: TRBD1; V: TRBV12-3/TRBV12-4; J: TRBJ1-4; size: NA; CDR3: CASNQGGLGKLFF; DNA: TGTGCCAGCAACCAGGGGGGCTTGGGAAAACTGTTTTTT
D: NA; V: TRBV20-1; J: TRBJ2-3; size: NA; CDR3: CSATLGGTADTQYF; DNA: TGCAGTGCCACGCTCGGCGGGACTGCAGATACGCAGTATTTT
D: NA; V: TRBV7-9; J: TRBJ2-5; size: NA; CDR3: CASSKGLGETQYF; DNA: TGTGCCAGCTCAAAGGGCCTAGGGGAGACCCAGTACTTC
D: NA; V: TRBV7-9; J: TRBJ1-6; size: NA; CDR3: CASDGASYNSPLHF; DNA: TGTGCCAGTGATGGAGCGTCATATAATTCACCCCTCCACTTT
D: TRBD2; V: TRBV19; J: TRBJ2-2; size: once; CDR3: CASTSGANTGELFF; DNA: TGTGCCAGCACTAGCGGCGCGAACACCGGGGAGCTGTTTTTT
D: TRBD1; V: TRBV5-4; J: TRBJ1-5; size: many; CDR3: CASSISGTGGSQPQHF; DNA: TGTGCCAGCAGCATTTCCGGGACAGGGGGGAGTCAGCCCCAGCATTTT
D: NA; V: TRBV2; J: TRBJ2-2; size: few; CDR3: CATSQGVTGELFF; DNA: TGTGCCACTTCACAGGGAGTGACCGGGGAGCTGTTTTTT
D: NA; V: TRBV10-3; J: TRBJ1-5; size: NA; CDR3: CAISESRGGAGQPQHF; DNA: TGTGCCATCAGTGAGTCGCGGGGGGGCGCGGGGCAGCCCCAGCATTTT
D: TRBD2; V: TRBV7-6; J: TRBJ2-7; size: NA; CDR3: CASSFGLAYEQYF; DNA: TGTGCCAGCAGTTTCGGACTAGCCTACGAGCAGTACTTC
D: TRBD2; V: TRBV20-1; J: TRBJ2-3; size: NA; CDR3: CSADSGTRGTDTQYF; DNA: TGCAGTGCGGATAGCGGGACGCGGGGCACAGATACGCAGTATTTT
D: TRBD2; V: TRBV5-6; J: TRBJ2-3; size: once; CDR3: CASSSWTSGVPDTQYF; DNA: TGTGCCAGCAGCTCCTGGACTAGCGGGGTCCCAGATACGCAGTATTTT
D: NA; V: TRBV24-1; J: TRBJ2-1; size: NA; CDR3: CATSDAGASGNEQFF; DNA: TGTGCCACCAGTGACGCCGGCGCCTCCGGCAATGAGCAGTTCTTC
D: NA; V: TRBV4-2; J: TRBJ2-1; size: NA; CDR3: CASSQDNVGDEQFF; DNA: TGTGCCAGCAGCCAGGACAACGTGGGAGATGAGCAGTTCTTC
D: TRBD2; V: TRBV7-3; J: TRBJ2-5; size: NA; CDR3: CASSFGTRETQYF; DNA: TGTGCCAGCAGCTTTGGGACTAGAGAGACCCAGTACTTC
D: NA; V: TRBV7-9; J: TRBJ2-1; size: NA; CDR3: CASSLGTDEQFF; DNA: TGTGCCAGCAGCCTCGGAACGGATGAGCAGTTCTTC
D: NA; V: TRBV29-1; J: TRBJ2-1; size: NA; CDR3: CSVVGGEFNEQFF; DNA: TGCAGCGTTGTGGGGGGCGAATTCAATGAGCAGTTCTTC
D: TRBD1; V: TRBV7-7; J: TRBJ1-3; size: many; CDR3: CASSLDRGPGNTIYF; DNA: TGTGCCAGCAGCCTGGACAGGGGGCCTGGAAACACCATATATTTT
D: NA; V: TRBV6-5; J: TRBJ2-1; size: NA; CDR3: CASSYAKTAEQFF; DNA: TGTGCCAGCAGTTACGCAAAGACAGCCGAGCAGTTCTTC